The T cell receptor (beta chain) under discussion was sequenced for a study of blood T cell repertoires in COVID-19. Overall study: Sample material is recorded as cDNA or gDNA derived from T cells, B-cell-depleted T cells, or PBMCs.

The table came from immunoSEQ multiplex PCR; TCRdb's copy has only in-frame clones and leaves some out. The sample holds over 200,000 clones, about 83% seen once. CDR1 is SGHRS, CDR2 YFSETQ, per germline. Trimming took 0 bases from V and 2 from J; bases not matched to a gene: 3. This CDR3 is built from 16 residues. This clonotype originated in a woman aged 35 to 49 with active or convalescent COVID-19. The rearrangement uses TRBV5-1 and TRBJ1-5; TRBD1 aligns across 9 bases. Sequences were obtained from peripheral blood. In DNA form, the CDR3 reads TGCGCCAGCAGCTTGGGGGACAGGGTTGGCAATCAGCCCCAGCATTTT. This translates into CASSLGDRVGNQPQHF.